This TCR beta chain was identified during a study of T-cell reconstitution after alpha-beta-depleted transplantation in children. General study results and limits: Expanded graft clones numbering several hundred reportedly gave rise to alpha-beta T cells about two months after transplant.

The TCRbeta library was prepared with unique molecular identifiers. TCRdb ran MiXCR on the PCR reads and lists one entry per CDR3 protein. The table records 45,000 to 50,000 distinct CDR3 sequences, around 50% of them present only once. V lost 3 bases and J 5 bases, leaving 5 bases between the germline ends. CDR1 is DFQATT and CDR2 is SNEGSKA in the germline V gene (reference sequence). CDR3 size: 10 residues. This clonotype was counted a few times. Its cognate antigen is unknown. This sequence joins TRBV20-1 and TRBJ2-7; D gene unclear. Sequenced here: peripheral blood, sampled before TCRalphabeta/CD19-depleted stem cell transplant. This sequence was found in a boy younger than two with SCID, due to receive a stem cell transplant. CDR3: CSARGHEQYF. The CDR3, as DNA: TGCAGTGCTAGGGGCCACGAGCAGTACTTC.